A selection of T cell receptor beta chains follows, all from one sample in a study of beta chain features in type 1 diabetes. Sequencing was performed with immunoSEQ multiplex PCR; in TCRdb, only in-frame clones are kept and a portion is missing. The sample has a few hundred thousand clones, approximately 15% seen once. The sequenced sample was naive CD4+ T cells from blood. These receptors were collected from a man younger than 35 with type 1 diabetes. The CDR3 runs from the conserved cysteine through the conserved F or W. A D gene is named only where the DNA matches it firmly. The size entry is marked missing in some rows and otherwise reads once, few, many or a size class.

clone_size j_call cdr3_length d_call v_call cdr3_aa cdr3_nt
NA TRBJ1-4 12 TRBD1 TRBV29-1 CSARGGGEKLFF TGCAGCGCCCGAGGGGGCGGGGAAAAACTGTTTTTT
few TRBJ2-5 12 NA TRBV29-1 CSVVSSSETQYF TGCAGCGTTGTGTCGAGCTCGGAGACCCAGTACTTC
NA TRBJ2-5 15 TRBD2 TRBV6-5 CASSAGTSVVETQYF TGTGCCAGCAGTGCCGGGACTAGCGTCGTAGAGACCCAGTACTTC
NA TRBJ2-1 13 NA TRBV21-1 CASSPGQRPEQFF TGTGCCAGCAGCCCGGGACAGAGGCCTGAGCAGTTCTTC
NA TRBJ2-5 14 NA TRBV7-2 CASARGNAQETQYF TGTGCCAGCGCCCGGGGGAACGCCCAAGAGACCCAGTACTTC
few TRBJ2-7 15 TRBD2 TRBV7-2 CASSLGAGGPREQYF TGTGCCAGCAGCTTAGGGGCGGGAGGGCCACGCGAGCAGTACTTC
NA TRBJ1-5 15 TRBD1 TRBV5-1 CASSPTGQGGQPQHF TGCGCCAGCAGCCCCACGGGACAGGGAGGACAGCCCCAGCATTTT
NA TRBJ2-1 17 TRBD2 TRBV4-3 CASSHLSGTSGLYEQFF TGCGCCAGCAGCCACCTGTCCGGGACTAGCGGGCTCTACGAGCAGTTCTTC
NA TRBJ1-5 12 NA TRBV6-6 CASTGGNQPQHF TGTGCCAGCACCGGAGGGAATCAGCCCCAGCATTTT
NA TRBJ2-1 13 TRBD2 TRBV18 CASSPRREGEQFF TGTGCCAGCTCACCACGCAGGGAGGGGGAGCAGTTCTTC
NA TRBJ2-7 12 NA TRBV12-5 CASAPRVGEQYF TGTGCTAGTGCCCCCAGGGTGGGTGAGCAGTACTTC
few TRBJ2-3 14 NA TRBV19 CASSTQGSADTQYF TGTGCCAGTAGTACCCAGGGATCCGCAGATACGCAGTATTTT
NA TRBJ2-3 16 TRBD2 TRBV5-1 CASSSGLAGPVDTQYF TGCGCCAGCAGCTCGGGACTAGCGGGACCTGTAGATACGCAGTATTTT
NA TRBJ1-2 14 NA TRBV18 CASSPEPGGYGYTF TGTGCCAGCTCACCTGAACCGGGGGGCTATGGCTACACCTTC
few TRBJ1-1 14 NA TRBV7-2 CASSLGGSRTEAFF TGTGCCAGCAGCTTAGGGGGCTCGCGGACTGAAGCTTTCTTT
NA TRBJ2-6 15 NA TRBV7-2 CASSLSRTGANVLTF TGTGCCAGCAGCTTAAGCCGCACTGGGGCCAACGTCCTGACTTTC
NA TRBJ2-7 11 TRBD1 TRBV10-3 CAIRGTDEQYF TGTGCCATCAGAGGGACAGACGAGCAGTACTTC
few TRBJ2-1 15 TRBD1 TRBV18 CASSLPGTGNNEQFF TGTGCCAGCTCACTCCCCGGGACAGGCAACAATGAGCAGTTCTTC
NA TRBJ2-7 13 NA TRBV29-1 CSVDGGSVSEQYF TGCAGCGTTGACGGGGGAAGTGTTTCCGAGCAGTACTTC
few TRBJ1-1 14 NA TRBV7-2 CASSLVGVHTEAFF TGTGCCAGCAGCTTAGTAGGGGTCCACACTGAAGCTTTCTTT
NA TRBJ2-1 15 TRBD2 TRBV9 CASSSGGTRGNEQFF TGTGCCAGCAGCTCAGGAGGGACTAGAGGTAATGAGCAGTTCTTC
NA TRBJ1-2 14 TRBD1 TRBV19 CASSRTGTNYGYTF TGTGCCAGTAGTAGGACAGGGACGAACTATGGCTACACCTTC
few TRBJ1-2 15 NA TRBV28 CASSLYGRRRGGYTF TGTGCCAGCAGTTTATACGGACGACGAAGGGGAGGCTACACCTTC
NA TRBJ2-5 14 TRBD1 TRBV7-9 CASSPTGVGETQYF TGTGCCAGCAGCCCCACAGGGGTCGGGGAGACCCAGTACTTC
few TRBJ1-1 16 TRBD1 TRBV5-8 CASSPGQGMVNTEAFF TGTGCCAGCAGTCCGGGACAGGGAATGGTTAACACTGAAGCTTTCTTT
NA TRBJ2-3 15 TRBD2 TRBV28 CASSFSGMYTDTQYF TGTGCCAGCAGTTTCAGCGGGATGTACACAGATACGCAGTATTTT
NA TRBJ2-1 15 NA TRBV7-9 CASSPVVRVLNEQFF TGTGCCAGCAGCCCCGTCGTTCGGGTCCTCAATGAGCAGTTCTTC
NA TRBJ2-7 15 NA TRBV5-1 CASSLDTGASGEQYF TGCGCCAGCAGCTTGGACACAGGGGCTAGCGGGGAGCAGTACTTC
NA TRBJ2-7 12 TRBD2 TRBV7-2 CASSYGGGEQYF TGTGCCAGCAGCTATGGGGGGGGCGAGCAGTACTTC
NA TRBJ2-3 14 NA TRBV6-5 CAISEGSHGDTQYF TGTGCCATCAGTGAGGGAAGCCATGGCGACACGCAGTATTTT
few TRBJ1-3 13 NA TRBV11-2 CASYQTGGNTIYF TGTGCCAGCTACCAAACGGGTGGAAACACCATATATTTT
NA TRBJ2-5 15 NA TRBV18 CASSPWERNQETQYF TGTGCCAGCTCACCTTGGGAGCGGAACCAAGAGACCCAGTACTTC
NA TRBJ2-4 16 TRBD2 TRBV11-2 CASSATSGDGKNIQYF TGTGCCAGCAGCGCGACTAGCGGGGATGGCAAAAACATTCAGTACTTC
few TRBJ2-7 16 NA TRBV10-2 CASSDRVWTTHYEQYF TGCGCCAGCAGTGATCGGGTGTGGACTACCCACTACGAGCAGTACTTC
few TRBJ1-2 13 TRBD1 TRBV5-4 CASSLTGVHGYTF TGTGCCAGCAGCTTAACAGGGGTTCATGGCTACACCTTC
NA TRBJ2-3 13 TRBD1 TRBV7-2 CASSLEVVDRAYF TGTGCCAGCAGCTTAGAGGTGGTGGACAGGGCGTATTTT
NA TRBJ2-7 13 TRBD1 TRBV7-8 CASSSGQLYEQYF TGTGCCAGCAGCTCGGGACAGCTCTACGAGCAGTACTTC
NA TRBJ1-1 15 NA TRBV7-2 CASSLGGHLNTEAFF TGTGCCAGCAGCTTAGGAGGACACTTGAACACTGAAGCTTTCTTT
NA TRBJ1-1 13 NA TRBV30 CAWGTTMNTEAFF TGTGCCTGGGGGACTACAATGAACACTGAAGCTTTCTTT
few TRBJ2-1 16 NA TRBV18 CASSPLGPATYNEQFF TGTGCCAGCTCACCCTTGGGGCCGGCTACCTACAATGAGCAGTTCTTC
NA TRBJ1-2 14 NA TRBV7-9 CASSLAQRRYGYTF TGTGCCAGCAGCTTAGCGCAGAGGCGCTATGGCTACACCTTC
NA TRBJ2-4 13 NA TRBV6-1 CASRTPIKNIQYF TGTGCCAGCAGGACACCAATAAAAAACATTCAGTACTTC
NA TRBJ1-5 14 TRBD1 TRBV27 CASRGRQGVQPQHF TGTGCCAGCAGGGGACGACAGGGCGTTCAGCCCCAGCATTTT
few TRBJ2-2 14 TRBD2 TRBV5-1 CASSSSGFTGELFF TGCGCCAGCAGCTCTAGCGGATTCACCGGGGAGCTGTTTTTT
NA TRBJ2-4 13 NA TRBV30 CALQLVAKNIQYF TGTGCCTTGCAACTTGTAGCCAAAAACATTCAGTACTTC
NA TRBJ2-1 13 TRBD2 TRBV6-5 CASIGLADYEQFF TGTGCCAGCATCGGACTAGCAGACTACGAGCAGTTCTTC
NA TRBJ2-7 15 TRBD2 TRBV13 CASSSTGLAGVEQYF TGTGCCAGCAGCTCTACGGGACTAGCGGGGGTAGAGCAGTACTTC
few TRBJ2-7 15 NA TRBV7-9 CASSPTNGRETEQYF TGTGCCAGCAGCCCAACCAATGGACGGGAGACCGAGCAGTACTTC
NA TRBJ1-2 11 NA TRBV7-9 CAISGGSGYTF TGTGCCATCTCCGGGGGGTCCGGCTACACCTTC